The TCR beta chain under discussion was sequenced for a study of cytomegalovirus exposure and HLA in healthy donors. For the study at large: A previous analysis identified fewer than 130 million unique TCR beta sequences derived from some 170 million T cells. There were 350 to 400 genotyped donors. Of these, 81% fell in the genetic ancestry cluster associated with self-reported Caucasian donors. Overall study results and limits: Diagnosis of cytomegalovirus status made by the classifier reportedly showed high specificity and sensitivity. Earlier analysis yielded a pattern in which most TCR beta V segments were productive about 90% or about 30% of the time.

V was clipped by 4 bases and J by 7 bases, with 10 bases between them. The germline CDR1 and CDR2 sequences are LNHDA and SQIVND (reference sequence). The CDR3 length is 13 residues. As regards this clone: Its antigen is still unknown.

Primers: 60 Vbeta forward and 13 Jbeta reverse. Measured with immunoSEQ multiplex PCR; TCRdb has only the in-frame clones, and not every one. The sample holds more than 95,000 clones, around 66% seen once. Sequencing was carried out using PBMCs. This receptor was identified in a woman between 45 and 60 years old in good health and CMV-seronegative. This chain uses TRBV19 with TRBJ2-2; a possible D gene is TRBD1 (5 bases). The DNA for the CDR3 is TGTGCCAGTAGTAACTTACAGGACGGGGAGCTGTTTTTT. It is translated as CASSNLQDGELFF. Supplemented by reference TRBV19 and TRBJ2-2, the full variable domain reads DGGITQSPKYLFRKEGQNVTLSCEQNLNHDAMYWYRQDPGQGLRLIYYSQIVNDFQKGDIAEGYSVSREKKESFPLTVTSAQKNPTAFYLCASSNLQDGELFFGEGSRLTVL.